The clone carrying this T cell receptor (beta chain) was seen just once. TCRdb keeps only in-frame clones here, not all; method: immunoSEQ multiplex PCR. The sample consists of 160,000 or so clones, approximately 79% of them appearing once. Trimming cost V 2 bases and J 7 bases, with 11 bases left between them. The V gene's germline CDR1 is SGHTA and CDR2 FQGTGA. The CDR3 extends over 14 amino acids. The data originate from a study of blood T cell repertoires in COVID-19. Study-wide context: Samples taken during acute and convalescent COVID-19 were collected in the United States, Italy and Spain. PBMCs, B-cell-depleted T cells, or T cells provided the cDNA or gDNA that made up the material.

Material for sequencing was peripheral blood. This clonotype originated in an elderly woman with acute or convalescent COVID-19. This sequence joins TRBV7-3 and TRBJ2-2; D not resolved. The chain's CDR3 is CASSLRTGGGELFF. DNA for the CDR3: TGTGCCAGCAGCTTACGTACGGGTGGCGGGGAGCTGTTTTTT.